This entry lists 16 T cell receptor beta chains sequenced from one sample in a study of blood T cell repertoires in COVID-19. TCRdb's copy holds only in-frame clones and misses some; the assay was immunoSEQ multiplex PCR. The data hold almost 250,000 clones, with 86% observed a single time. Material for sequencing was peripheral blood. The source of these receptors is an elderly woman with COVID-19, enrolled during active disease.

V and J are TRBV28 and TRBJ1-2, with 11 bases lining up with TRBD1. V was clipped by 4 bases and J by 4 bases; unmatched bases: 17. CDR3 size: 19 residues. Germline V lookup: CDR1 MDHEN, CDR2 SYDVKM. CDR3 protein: CASSSPAGQGARSGYGYTF. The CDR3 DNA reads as TGTGCCAGCAGTTCGCCCGCCGGACAGGGGGCTCGTAGCGGCTATGGCTACACCTTC.

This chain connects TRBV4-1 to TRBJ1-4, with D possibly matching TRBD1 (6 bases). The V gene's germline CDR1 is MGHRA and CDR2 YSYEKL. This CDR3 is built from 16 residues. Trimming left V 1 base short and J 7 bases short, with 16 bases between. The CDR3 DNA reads TGCGCCAGCAGCCAAGGAGGGGGGGATGGAAGTGAAAAACTGTTTTTT. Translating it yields CASSQGGGDGSEKLFF.

DNA of the CDR3: TGTGCCAGCAACTCTACTCCGGGACAGAAGTCTGGGGCCAACGTCCTGACTTTC. Its translation: CASNSTPGQKSGANVLTF. The chain has TRBV28 and TRBJ2-6; 7 bases match TRBD1. Germline V CDR1 and CDR2: MDHEN, SYDVKM. V trimming: 7 bases; J trimming: 1 base; junction bases outside the gene matches: 13. This CDR3 is built from 18 residues.

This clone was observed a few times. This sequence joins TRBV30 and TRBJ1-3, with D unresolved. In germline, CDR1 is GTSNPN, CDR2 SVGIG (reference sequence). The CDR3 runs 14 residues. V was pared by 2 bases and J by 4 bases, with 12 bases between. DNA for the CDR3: TGTGCCTGGAGTCGTACGTCTACGGGAAACACCATATATTTT. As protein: CAWSRTSTGNTIYF.

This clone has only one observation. The CDR3 spells CASSRGQGADGYTF. CDR3 nucleotide sequence: TGTGCCAGCAGCCGAGGACAGGGGGCTGATGGCTACACCTTC. V gene TRBV3-1 (or the pseudogene TRBV3-2) combines with J gene TRBJ1-2; TRBD1 agrees at 11 bases. Unmatched junction bases numbered 4, after V lost 4 bases and J lost 6 bases. Germline V gives CDR1 LGHDT, CDR2 YNNKEL (reference sequence). This CDR3 spans 14 amino acids.

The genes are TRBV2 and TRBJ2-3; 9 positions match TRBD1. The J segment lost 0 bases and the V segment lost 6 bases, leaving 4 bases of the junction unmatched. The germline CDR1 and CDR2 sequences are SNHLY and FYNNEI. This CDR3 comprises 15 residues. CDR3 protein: CASRGTGTSTDTQYF. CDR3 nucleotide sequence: TGTGCCAGCAGGGGGACAGGGACTAGCACAGATACGCAGTATTTT.

Written as DNA, the CDR3 is TGTGCCAGCAGCCGGTCGACAGGGGGCGCGAATTCACCCCTCCACTTT. It yields the protein CASSRSTGGANSPLHF. The rearrangement joins TRBV3-1 (or the pseudogene TRBV3-2) to TRBJ1-6; 10 nucleotides line up with TRBD1. Germline CDR1 LGHDT, CDR2 YNNKEL (reference sequence). This CDR3 is built from 16 residues. V lost 4 bases, J lost 7 bases, and 7 bases stayed unmatched.

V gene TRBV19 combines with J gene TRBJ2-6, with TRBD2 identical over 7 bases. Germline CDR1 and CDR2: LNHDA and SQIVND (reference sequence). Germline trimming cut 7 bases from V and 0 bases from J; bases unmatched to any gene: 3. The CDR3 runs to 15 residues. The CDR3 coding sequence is TGTGCCAGTAATCGCGGGAGCTCTGGGGCCAACGTCCTGACTTTC. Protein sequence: CASNRGSSGANVLTF.

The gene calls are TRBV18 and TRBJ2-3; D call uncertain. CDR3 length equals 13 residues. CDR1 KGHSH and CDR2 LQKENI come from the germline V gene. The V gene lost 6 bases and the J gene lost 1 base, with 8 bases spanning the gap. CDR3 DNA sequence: TGTGCCAGCTCCCCGCAGGGCACAGATACGCAGTATTTT. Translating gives CASSPQGTDTQYF.

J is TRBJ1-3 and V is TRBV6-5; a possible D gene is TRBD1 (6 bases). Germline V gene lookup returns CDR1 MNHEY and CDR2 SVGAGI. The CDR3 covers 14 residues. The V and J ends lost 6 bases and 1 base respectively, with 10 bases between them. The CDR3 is CASRDSGSGNTIYF. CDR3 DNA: TGTGCCAGCAGGGACAGCGGATCTGGAAACACCATATATTTT.

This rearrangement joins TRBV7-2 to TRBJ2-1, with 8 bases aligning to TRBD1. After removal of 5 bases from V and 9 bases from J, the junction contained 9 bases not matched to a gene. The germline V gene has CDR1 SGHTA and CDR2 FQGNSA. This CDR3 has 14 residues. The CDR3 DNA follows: TGTGCCAGCAGCCCAGTCCTGCAGGGGGCTGAGCAGTTCTTC. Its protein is CASSPVLQGAEQFF. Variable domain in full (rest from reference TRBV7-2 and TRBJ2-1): GAGVSQSPSNKVTEKGKDVELRCDPISGHTALYWYRQSLGQGLEFLIYFQGNSAPDKSGLPSDRFSAERTGGSVSTLTIQRTQQEDSAVYLCASSPVLQGAEQFFGPGTRLTVL.

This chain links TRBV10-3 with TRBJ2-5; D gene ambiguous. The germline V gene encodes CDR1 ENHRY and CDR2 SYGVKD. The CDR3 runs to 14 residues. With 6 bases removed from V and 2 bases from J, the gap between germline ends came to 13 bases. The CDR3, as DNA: TGTGCCATCAGCCCGCTGGCAGTTCAAGAGACCCAGTACTTC. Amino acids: CAISPLAVQETQYF.

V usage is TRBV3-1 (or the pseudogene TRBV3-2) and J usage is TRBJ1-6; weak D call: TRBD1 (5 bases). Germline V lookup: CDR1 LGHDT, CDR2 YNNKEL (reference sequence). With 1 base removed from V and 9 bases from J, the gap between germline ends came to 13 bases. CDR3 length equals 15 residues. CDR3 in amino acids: CASSQGRGVGSPLHF. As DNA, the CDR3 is TGTGCCAGCAGCCAAGGAAGGGGCGTGGGTTCACCCCTCCACTTT.

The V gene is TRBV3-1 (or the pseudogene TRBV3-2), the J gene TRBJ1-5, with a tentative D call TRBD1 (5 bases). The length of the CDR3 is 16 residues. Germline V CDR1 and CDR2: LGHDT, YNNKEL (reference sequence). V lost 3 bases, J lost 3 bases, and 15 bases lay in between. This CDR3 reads CASSQGSGTINQPQHF. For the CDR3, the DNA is TGTGCCAGCAGCCAGGGATCCGGGACTATCAATCAGCCCCAGCATTTT.

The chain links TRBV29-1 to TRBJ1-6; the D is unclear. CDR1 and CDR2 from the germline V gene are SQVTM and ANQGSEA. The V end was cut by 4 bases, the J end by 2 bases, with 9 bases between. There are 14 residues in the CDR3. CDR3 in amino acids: CSVGEGAYNSPLHF. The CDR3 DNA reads TGCAGCGTTGGGGAGGGCGCCTATAATTCACCCCTCCACTTT.

CDR3: CASSPTPGGEGELFF. The DNA of the CDR3 is TGCGCCAGCAGCCCGACTCCAGGGGGCGAAGGGGAGCTGTTTTTT. This rearrangement joins TRBV5-1 to TRBJ2-2; TRBD1 matches 8 bases. Germline V gives CDR1 SGHRS, CDR2 YFSETQ. This CDR3 contains 15 residues. Germline trimming cut 4 bases from V and 8 bases from J; bases unmatched to any gene: 10.